This T cell receptor beta chain was identified in a study of PD-L1 blockade in urothelial cancer (dated by TCRdb to about 2017). Concerning the study at large: Therapy was started at some point between 2013 and 2015 for all patients, and atezolizumab 1,200 mg was administered intravenously every 3 weeks. Patients had an ECOG performance status of 0 or 1 and had received between 0 and 3 prior chemotherapy regimens. Pretreatment tumor samples, along with matched peripheral blood serially collected before and after atezolizumab treatment, were subjected to TCR sequencing. Somatic, immune and clinical correlates of response to PD-L1 blockade with atezolizumab in urothelial cancer were the focus of an exploratory multi-omic analysis. About nine tenths of the roughly 29 patients were males with bladder-origin urothelial cancer, and about 60% of the 29 reported a prior smoking history. Durable clinical benefit was defined as a progression-free survival longer than 6 months, and TCR features were additionally tested against progression-free survival and overall survival. Blood samples yielded a median of about 150,000 T cells and more than 80,000 unique TCRs, with median clonality roughly 0.084. Whole exome sequencing and RNA sequencing of pretreatment tumors were performed alongside TCR sequencing in the same patients. Blood samples were analyzed 3 weeks after the start of treatment (second dose) and 6 weeks after the start of treatment. Several patients reached durable clinical benefit, while 20 patients did not. Pretreatment blood TCR-seq was available for about 27 patients, at least one posttreatment blood collection was obtained for roughly 24 patients, and tumor TCR-seq was available for roughly 24 patients. Study-level results and caveats: At 3 weeks after the start of treatment, tumor-associated TCR clones in peripheral blood had expanded more in patients with durable benefit (n ≈ 20, p = 0.022). Because of the small sample size (n ≈ 31) and the many exploratory analyses performed, the results are intended to be regarded as hypothesis-generating. A pretreatment peripheral blood TCR clonality below the median was linked to improved progression-free and overall survival.

Synthetic TCR analog templates were spiked into each PCR so that absolute template abundance could be estimated from read counts. TCRbeta CDR3 regions were amplified from genomic DNA with bias-controlled V and J gene primers using the immunoSEQ assay. Rearranged TCRbeta segments were sequenced at approximately 20X coverage. For the original study's pipeline: Sequencing errors were corrected by clustering and CDR3s were annotated against IMGT to assign V, D and J genes. Only productive TCRbeta rearrangements were used in downstream analyses, excluding out-of-frame or stop-codon sequences. Clonality was computed as one minus Shannon entropy normalized by the log of the number of unique productive sequences. Fisher's exact test with Benjamini-Hochberg correction, using a cutoff of adjusted p below 0.01, was how clones that differed between time points or between blood and tumor were identified. TCRdb holds this immuneACCESS table with in-frame rearrangements only. Some clones are missing; in checked studies, unresolved V genes explain under half, and the rest has no known cause. V, J and clone size are those of that table, while D and trimming were read from the DNA. In this sample the table shows 37,000 or so clones, about 87% of which occur a single time. Roughly 14% of the sample is held by the ten biggest clonotypes.

The time point label on this specimen signifies: pretreatment peripheral blood. The cohort comprised 25 to 30 patients with locally advanced or metastatic urothelial carcinoma treated at Memorial Sloan Kettering on a trial protocol. Peripheral blood mononuclear cells were collected pretreatment and during treatment, with between 1 and 8 total time points per patient. The Qiagen DNeasy Blood extraction kit was used to purify genomic DNA from total PBMCs and tumor samples. PBMCs were collected pretreatment and during treatment, and were isolated and stored as previously described. A few counts support this clone. Its antigen is unknown. No base-level quality is on record; no much larger clone is a single base apart. The CDR3 has 14 amino acids, counting the end cysteine and phenylalanine. This entry keeps only the CDR3 DNA: 42 bases, framed from base 1. Germline trimming amounts to 5 bases on V and 4 bases on J, with 5 as the count of junction bases outside the gene matches. CDR1 and CDR2 are read off the germline V gene as SGHTA and FQGNSA.

The sample here was PBMCs, taken around atezolizumab (anti-PD-L1) treatment. This receptor chain uses TRBV7-2 and TRBJ2-5, with 9 junctional bases fitting TRBD2. This receptor was taken from a man in his fifties or sixties with urothelial cancer. This receptor has the CDR3 CASSISGSGETQYF. The bases are TGTGCCAGCAGCATTAGCGGGAGCGGAGAGACCCAGTACTTC.